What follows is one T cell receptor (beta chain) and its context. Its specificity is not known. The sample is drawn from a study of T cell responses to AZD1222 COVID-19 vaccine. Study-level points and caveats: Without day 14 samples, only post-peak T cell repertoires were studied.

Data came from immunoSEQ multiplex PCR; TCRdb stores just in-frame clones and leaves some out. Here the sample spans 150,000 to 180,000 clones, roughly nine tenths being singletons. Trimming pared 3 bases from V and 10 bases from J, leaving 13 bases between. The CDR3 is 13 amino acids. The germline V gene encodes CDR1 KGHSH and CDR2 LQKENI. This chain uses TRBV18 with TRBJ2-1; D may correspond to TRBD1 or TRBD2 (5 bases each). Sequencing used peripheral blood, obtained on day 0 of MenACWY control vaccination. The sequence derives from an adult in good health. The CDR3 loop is CASSPRDPAEQFF. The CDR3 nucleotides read TGTGCCAGCTCACCTCGGGACCCAGCGGAGCAGTTCTTC.